This TCR beta chain was obtained from a study of response to subunit inactivated influenza vaccine. Study results and caveats: Each seasonal flu vaccination may recruit only limited new T cells, authors suggested.

This clonotype was detected many times. Its antigen is not known. Via MiXCR, TCRdb re-called the RT-PCR reads, giving one row per CDR3 protein. The sample includes 450,000 to 600,000 distinct CDR3 sequences, roughly 8.2% of them seen just once. V lost 5 bases, J lost 1 base, and 7 bases stayed unmatched. Germline V lookup: CDR1 SGHDN, CDR2 FVKESK. This CDR3 has 16 residues. The chain is built from TRBV14 and TRBJ2-2; 7 bases match TRBD1. This TCR came from a man between 50 and 70 years old who received an inactivated influenza vaccine. The sample here was PBMCs from blood, taken roughly 24 months after vaccination. The DNA for the CDR3 is TGTGCCAGCAGCACCAACAGGGGTCAGAACACCGGGGAGCTGTTTTTT. Translation: CASSTNRGQNTGELFF. The complete variable domain, with remaining parts taken from reference TRBV14 and TRBJ2-2, reads EAGVTQFPSHSVIEKGQTVTLRCDPISGHDNLYWYRRVMGKEIKFLLHFVKESKQDESGMPNNRFLAERTGGTYSTLKVQPAELEDSGVYFCASSTNRGQNTGELFFGEGSRLTVL.